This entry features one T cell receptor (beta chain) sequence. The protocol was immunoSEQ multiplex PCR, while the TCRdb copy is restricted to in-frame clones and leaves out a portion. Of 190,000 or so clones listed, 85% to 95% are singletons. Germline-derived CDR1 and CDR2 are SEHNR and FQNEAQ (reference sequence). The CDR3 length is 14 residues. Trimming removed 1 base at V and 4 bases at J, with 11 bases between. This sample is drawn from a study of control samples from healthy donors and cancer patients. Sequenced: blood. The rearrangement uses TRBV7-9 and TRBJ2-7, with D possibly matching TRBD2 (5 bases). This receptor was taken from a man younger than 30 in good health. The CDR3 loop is CASSLEIRDYEQYF. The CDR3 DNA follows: TGTGCCAGCAGCTTAGAAATTCGGGATTACGAGCAGTACTTC. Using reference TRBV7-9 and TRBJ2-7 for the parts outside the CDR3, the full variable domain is DTGVSQNPRHKITKRGQNVTFRCDPISEHNRLYWYRQTLGQGPEFLTYFQNEAQLEKSRLLSDRFSAERPKGSFSTLEIQRTEQGDSAMYLCASSLEIRDYEQYFGPGTRLTVT.